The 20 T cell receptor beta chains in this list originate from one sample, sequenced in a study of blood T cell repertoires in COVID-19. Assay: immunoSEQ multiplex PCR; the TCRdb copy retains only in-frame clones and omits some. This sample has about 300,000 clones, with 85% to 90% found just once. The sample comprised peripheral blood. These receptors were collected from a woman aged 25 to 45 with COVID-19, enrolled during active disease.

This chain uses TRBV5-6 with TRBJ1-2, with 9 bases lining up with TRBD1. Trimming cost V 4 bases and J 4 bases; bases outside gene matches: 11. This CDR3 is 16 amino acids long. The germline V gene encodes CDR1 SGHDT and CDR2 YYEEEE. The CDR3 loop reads CASSLVPGQGVYGYTF. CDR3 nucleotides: TGTGCCAGCAGCCTAGTCCCGGGACAGGGAGTCTATGGCTACACCTTC.

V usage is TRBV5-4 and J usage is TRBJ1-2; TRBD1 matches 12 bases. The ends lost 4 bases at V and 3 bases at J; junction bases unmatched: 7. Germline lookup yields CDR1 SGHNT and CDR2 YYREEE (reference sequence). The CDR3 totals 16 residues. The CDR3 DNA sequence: TGTGCCAGCAGCCCGGGACAGGGGGCTGCAGACTATGGCTACACCTTC. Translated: CASSPGQGAADYGYTF.

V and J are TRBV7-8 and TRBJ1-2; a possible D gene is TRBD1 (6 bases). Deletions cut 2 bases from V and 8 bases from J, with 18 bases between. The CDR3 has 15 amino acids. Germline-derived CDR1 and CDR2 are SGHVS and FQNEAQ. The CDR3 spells CASSLTTTGLRGYTF. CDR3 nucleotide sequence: TGTGCCAGCAGCTTAACGACCACAGGGCTGCGGGGCTACACCTTC.

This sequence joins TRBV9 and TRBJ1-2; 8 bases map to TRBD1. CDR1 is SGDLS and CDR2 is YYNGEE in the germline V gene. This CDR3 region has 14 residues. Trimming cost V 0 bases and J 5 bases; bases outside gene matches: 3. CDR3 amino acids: CASSVEWTGYGYTF. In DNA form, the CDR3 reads TGTGCCAGCAGCGTAGAGTGGACAGGGTATGGCTACACCTTC.

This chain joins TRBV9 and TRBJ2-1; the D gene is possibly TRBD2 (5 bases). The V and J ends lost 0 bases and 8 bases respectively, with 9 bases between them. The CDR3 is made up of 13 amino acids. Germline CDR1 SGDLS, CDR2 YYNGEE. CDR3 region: CASSVAPRDEQFF. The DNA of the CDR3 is TGTGCCAGCAGCGTAGCTCCGAGGGATGAGCAGTTCTTC.

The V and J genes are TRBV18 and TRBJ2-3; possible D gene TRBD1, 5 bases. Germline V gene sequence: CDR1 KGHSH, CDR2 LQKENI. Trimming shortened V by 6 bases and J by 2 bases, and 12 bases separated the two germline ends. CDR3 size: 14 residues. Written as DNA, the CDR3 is TGTGCCAGCTCGGGGCCGAGTGACACAGATACGCAGTATTTT. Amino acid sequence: CASSGPSDTDTQYF.

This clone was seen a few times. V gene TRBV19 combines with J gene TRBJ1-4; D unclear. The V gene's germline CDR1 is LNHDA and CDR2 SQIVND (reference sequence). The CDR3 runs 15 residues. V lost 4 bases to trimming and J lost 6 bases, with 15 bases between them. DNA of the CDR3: TGTGCCAGTAGTACTGAGGGTCCCTGGGATGAAAAACTGTTTTTT. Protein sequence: CASSTEGPWDEKLFF.

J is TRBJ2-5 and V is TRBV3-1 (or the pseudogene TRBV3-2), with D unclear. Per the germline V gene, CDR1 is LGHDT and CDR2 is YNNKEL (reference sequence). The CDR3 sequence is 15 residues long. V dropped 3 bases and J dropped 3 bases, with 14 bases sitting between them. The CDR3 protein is CASSQNHRREETQYF. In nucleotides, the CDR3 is TGTGCCAGCAGCCAGAACCATCGGAGAGAAGAGACCCAGTACTTC.

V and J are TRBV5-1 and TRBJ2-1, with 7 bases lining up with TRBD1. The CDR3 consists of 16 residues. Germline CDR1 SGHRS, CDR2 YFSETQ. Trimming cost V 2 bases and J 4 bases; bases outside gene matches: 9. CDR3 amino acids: CASSLFETGKYNEQFF. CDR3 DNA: TGCGCCAGCAGCTTATTCGAGACAGGGAAGTACAATGAGCAGTTCTTC.

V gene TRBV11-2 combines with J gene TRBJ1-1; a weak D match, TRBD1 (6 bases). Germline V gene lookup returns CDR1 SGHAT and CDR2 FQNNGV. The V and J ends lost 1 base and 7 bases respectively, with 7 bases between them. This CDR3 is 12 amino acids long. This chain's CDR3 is CASSLGQVEAFF. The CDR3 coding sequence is TGTGCCAGCAGCTTAGGACAGGTTGAAGCTTTCTTT.

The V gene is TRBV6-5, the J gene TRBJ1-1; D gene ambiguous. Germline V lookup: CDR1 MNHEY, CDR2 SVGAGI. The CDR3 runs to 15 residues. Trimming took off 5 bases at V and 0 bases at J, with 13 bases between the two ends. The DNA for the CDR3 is TGTGCCAGCAGTAAATTCCCCAATCTGAACACTGAAGCTTTCTTT. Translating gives CASSKFPNLNTEAFF.

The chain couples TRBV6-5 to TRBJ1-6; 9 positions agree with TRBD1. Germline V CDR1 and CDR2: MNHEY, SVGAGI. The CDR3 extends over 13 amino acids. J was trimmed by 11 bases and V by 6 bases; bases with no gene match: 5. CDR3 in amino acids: CASSGTGFAPLHF. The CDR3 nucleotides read TGTGCCAGCAGCGGGACAGGGTTTGCACCCCTCCACTTT.

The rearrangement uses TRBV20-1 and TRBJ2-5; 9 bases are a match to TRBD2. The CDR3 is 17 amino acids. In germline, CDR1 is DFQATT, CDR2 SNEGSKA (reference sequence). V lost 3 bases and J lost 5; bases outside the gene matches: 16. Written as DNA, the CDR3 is TGCAGTGCTAGTTCTCAAGCGGGGACTAGCTCATACGAGACCCAGTACTTC. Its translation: CSASSQAGTSSYETQYF.

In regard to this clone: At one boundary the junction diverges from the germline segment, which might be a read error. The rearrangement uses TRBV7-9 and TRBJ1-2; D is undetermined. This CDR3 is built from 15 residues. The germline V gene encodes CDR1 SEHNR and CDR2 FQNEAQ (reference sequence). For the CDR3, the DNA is TGTGCCAGCAGCTTAGGCGGGGTTACTAACTATGGCTACACCTTT. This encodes CASSLGGVTNYGYTF. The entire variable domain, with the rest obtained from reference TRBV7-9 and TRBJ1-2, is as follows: DTGVSQNPRHKITKRGQNVTFRCDPISEHNRLYWYRQTLGQGPEFLTYFQNEAQLEKSRLLSDRFSAERPKGSFSTLEIQRTEQGDSAMYLCASSLGGVTNYGYTFGSGTRLTVV.

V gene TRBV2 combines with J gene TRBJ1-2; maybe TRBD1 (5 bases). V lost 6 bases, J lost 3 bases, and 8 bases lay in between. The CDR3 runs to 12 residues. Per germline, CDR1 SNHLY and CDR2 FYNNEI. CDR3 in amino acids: CASRGLHYGYTF. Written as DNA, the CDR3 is TGTGCCAGCAGGGGACTGCACTATGGCTACACCTTC.

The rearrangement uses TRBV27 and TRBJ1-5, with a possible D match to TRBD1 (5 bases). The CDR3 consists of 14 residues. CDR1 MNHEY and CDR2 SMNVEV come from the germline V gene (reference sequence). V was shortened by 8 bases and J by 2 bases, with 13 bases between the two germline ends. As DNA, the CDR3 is TGTGCCAGCGGCTCTCGCAGGGGCAATCAGCCCCAGCATTTT. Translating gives CASGSRRGNQPQHF.

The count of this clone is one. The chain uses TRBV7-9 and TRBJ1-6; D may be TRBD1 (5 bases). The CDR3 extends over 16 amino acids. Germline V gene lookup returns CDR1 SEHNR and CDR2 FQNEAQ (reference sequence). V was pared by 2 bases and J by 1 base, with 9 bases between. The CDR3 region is CASSLYGGSYNSPLHF. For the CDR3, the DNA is TGTGCCAGCAGCTTATATGGGGGGTCCTATAATTCACCCCTCCACTTT.

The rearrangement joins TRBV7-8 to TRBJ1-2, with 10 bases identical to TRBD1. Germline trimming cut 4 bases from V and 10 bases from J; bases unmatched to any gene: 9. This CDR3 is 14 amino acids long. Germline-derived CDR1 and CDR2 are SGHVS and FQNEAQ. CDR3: CASSSAGTGDVYTF. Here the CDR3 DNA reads TGTGCCAGCAGCTCCGCCGGGACAGGGGATGTCTACACCTTC.

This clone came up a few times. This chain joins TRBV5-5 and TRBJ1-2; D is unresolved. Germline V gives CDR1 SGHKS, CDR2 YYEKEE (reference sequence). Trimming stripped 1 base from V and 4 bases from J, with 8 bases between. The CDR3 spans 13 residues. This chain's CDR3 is CASSLWAGYGYTF. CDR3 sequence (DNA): TGTGCCAGCAGCTTGTGGGCAGGCTATGGCTACACCTTC.

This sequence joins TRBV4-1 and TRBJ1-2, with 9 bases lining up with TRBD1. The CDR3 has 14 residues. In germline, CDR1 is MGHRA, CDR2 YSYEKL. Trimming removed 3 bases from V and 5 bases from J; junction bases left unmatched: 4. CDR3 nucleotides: TGCGCCAGCAGCCAGACACAGGGGGCGTATGGCTACACCTTC. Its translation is CASSQTQGAYGYTF.